Presented here are 13 T cell receptor beta chains from one specimen sequenced in a study of cytomegalovirus exposure and HLA in healthy donors. A multiplex PCR was run with 60 Vbeta primers and 13 Jbeta primers. Using immunoSEQ multiplex PCR, the repertoire was profiled, and TCRdb retains in-frame clones only, with some absent. The data contain under 200,000 clones, 68% of them singletons. The sequenced material came from PBMCs. These receptor sequences come from a man aged 45-65 years in good health and CMV-seronegative.

This chain connects TRBV25-1 to TRBJ1-2, with TRBD1 matching over 7 bases. Trimming at V came to 3 bases and at J to 2 bases, leaving 6 bases not matched to a gene. Germline-derived CDR1 and CDR2 are MGHDK and SYGVNS. CDR3 length equals 15 residues. The CDR3 nucleotides read TGTGCCAGCAGTGATGACAGGGCCGCCAACTATGGCTACACCTTC. Translating gives CASSDDRAANYGYTF.

This rearrangement joins TRBV10-1 to TRBJ2-3, with 11 nucleotides matching TRBD1. Germline V CDR1 and CDR2: WNHNN, SYGVQD (reference sequence). This CDR3 spans 15 amino acids. The V segment lost 4 bases and the J segment 4 bases; nucleotides outside the gene matches: 4. This CDR3 reads CASSAWDRGSDTQYF. In nucleotides, the CDR3 is TGCGCCAGCAGTGCTTGGGACAGGGGGTCAGATACGCAGTATTTT.

The chain joins TRBV5-6 to TRBJ1-2, with 7 bases lining up with TRBD1. Trimming took 0 bases from V and 2 from J; bases not matched to a gene: 10. The CDR3 is 17 amino acids. Germline CDR1 reads SGHDT; CDR2 reads YYEEEE. CDR3 coding DNA: TGTGCCAGCAGCTTGGATGGCGAGGGGGCGGGAAACTATGGCTACACCTTC. Translation: CASSLDGEGAGNYGYTF. Using reference TRBV5-6 and TRBJ1-2 for the parts outside the CDR3, the full variable domain is DAGVTQSPTHLIKTRGQQVTLRCSPKSGHDTVSWYQQALGQGPQFIFQYYEEEERQRGNFPDRFSGHQFPNYSSELNVNALLLGDSALYLCASSLDGEGAGNYGYTFGSGTRLTVV.

The chain links TRBV10-2 to TRBJ1-2; D gene unclear. Germline V gene sequence: CDR1 WSHSY, CDR2 SAAADI. Trimming removed 4 bases from V and 4 bases from J, with 10 bases in between. The CDR3 extends over 13 amino acids. CDR3 sequence: CASSALGGYGYTF. CDR3 sequence (DNA): TGCGCCAGCAGTGCACTTGGAGGCTATGGCTACACCTTC.

The V gene is TRBV7-9, the J gene TRBJ1-5, with 9 bases fitting TRBD1. The length of the CDR3 is 19 residues. Losses at the gene ends were 5 bases for V and 0 bases for J; bases not matched to a gene: 14. Looked up from germline, CDR1 is SEHNR and CDR2 is FQNEAQ (reference sequence). CDR3 coding DNA: TGTGCCAGCAGCACTGGAACGACAGGGGGTTTATATAGCAATCAGCCCCAGCATTTT. It codes for CASSTGTTGGLYSNQPQHF.

The table lists this clone with a count of one. CDR3 coding DNA: TGTGCCAGCAGTTACAGGACAGGGGCGGGGGAGACCCAGTACTTC. Its protein product is CASSYRTGAGETQYF. The chain links TRBV6-5 to TRBJ2-5; 9 nucleotides line up with TRBD1. Germline V gives CDR1 MNHEY, CDR2 SVGAGI. There are 15 residues in the CDR3. The trim removed 2 bases at V and 5 bases at J, leaving 6 bases unmatched.

This sequence joins TRBV28 and TRBJ2-7; 15 positions match TRBD2. This CDR3 has 19 residues. J gave up 1 base and V 4 bases, and 11 bases lay outside the gene matches. Germline CDR1 reads MDHEN; CDR2 reads SYDVKM. The CDR3 bases are TGTGCCAGCAGTTCCTTCTCCGGGACTAGCGGGGGGATGTCCTACGAGCAGTACTTC. This codes for CASSSFSGTSGGMSYEQYF.

This chain links TRBV19 with TRBJ1-1; the D is unclear. Germline CDR1 is LNHDA and CDR2 is SQIVND (reference sequence). The CDR3 loop spans 15 amino acids. With 7 bases removed from V and 4 bases from J, the gap between germline ends came to 19 bases. This CDR3 reads CASIRGPGPGTEAFF. In nucleotides, the CDR3 is TGTGCCAGTATACGAGGGCCCGGACCCGGCACTGAAGCTTTCTTT. Using reference TRBV19 and TRBJ1-1 for the parts outside the CDR3, the full variable domain is DGGITQSPKYLFRKEGQNVTLSCEQNLNHDAMYWYRQDPGQGLRLIYYSQIVNDFQKGDIAEGYSVSREKKESFPLTVTSAQKNPTAFYLCASIRGPGPGTEAFFGQGTRLTVV.

This chain connects TRBV4-1 to TRBJ1-1; 7 bases are shared with TRBD1. The ends lost 4 bases at V and 5 bases at J; junction bases unmatched: 10. Germline V gene data show CDR1 as MGHRA and CDR2 as YSYEKL. The CDR3 consists of 15 residues. The CDR3 here is CASSPMTGRQTEAFF. CDR3 in DNA: TGCGCCAGCAGCCCAATGACAGGGCGTCAAACTGAAGCTTTCTTT.

This clone was picked up one time. The rearrangement uses TRBV19 and TRBJ2-2; D uncertain. The CDR3 extends over 16 amino acids. Between the trimmed V and J ends, which lost 4 bases and 2 bases, there was a span of 14 bases. The V gene's germline CDR1 is LNHDA and CDR2 SQIVND (reference sequence). Here the CDR3 reads CASSNTYTENTGELFF. The CDR3 DNA reads as TGTGCCAGTAGTAATACTTACACAGAAAACACCGGGGAGCTGTTTTTT. The variable domain in full, with the rest retrieved from reference TRBV19 and TRBJ2-2, is DGGITQSPKYLFRKEGQNVTLSCEQNLNHDAMYWYRQDPGQGLRLIYYSQIVNDFQKGDIAEGYSVSREKKESFPLTVTSAQKNPTAFYLCASSNTYTENTGELFFGEGSRLTVL.

The chain joins TRBV6-5 to TRBJ1-4; possibly TRBD1 for D (5 bases). Trimming cost V 2 bases and J 1 base, with 8 bases left between them. The CDR3 length is 15 residues. Germline V gives CDR1 MNHEY, CDR2 SVGAGI. The CDR3 nucleotides read TGTGCCAGCAGTTACGGGACTGTAACTAATGAAAAACTGTTTTTT. It yields the protein CASSYGTVTNEKLFF.

V is TRBV7-9 and J is TRBJ2-3; perhaps TRBD1 as D (6 bases). Trimming pared 6 bases from V and 0 bases from J, leaving 10 bases between. This CDR3 contains 14 residues. CDR1 and CDR2 from the germline V gene are SEHNR and FQNEAQ (reference sequence). The CDR3 protein is CASSGGGSTDTQYF. The DNA for the CDR3 is TGTGCCAGCAGTGGGGGCGGGAGCACAGATACGCAGTATTTT.

The chain recombines TRBV5-5 with TRBJ1-1; 12 bases are shared with TRBD1. Trimming at V came to 4 bases and at J to 6 bases, leaving 10 bases not matched to a gene. Germline CDR1 SGHKS, CDR2 YYEKEE (reference sequence). This CDR3 has 16 amino acids. This CDR3 is CASSPGQGADWAEAFF. CDR3 in DNA: TGTGCCAGCAGCCCGGGACAGGGGGCGGATTGGGCTGAAGCTTTCTTT.